This T cell receptor beta chain was sequenced in a study of liver allograft versus peripheral blood T cells. At the level of the study: Recipients' peripheral blood T cell receptor repertoires were compared with those in transplanted livers.

TCRdb re-called the reads through MiXCR, storing one row per CDR3 protein. The sample holds over 3,500 distinct CDR3 sequences, approximately 16% seen once. This receptor was identified in a human patient who had a liver transplant. The graft donor may be the source of some T cells.

CDR3 residues: CASTLDGNTEAFF. CDR3 DNA sequence: TGTGCCAGCACTTTGGACGGGAACACTGAAGCTTTCTTT. The V and J genes are TRBV6-1 and TRBJ1-1; no definite D call. Trimming took 7 bases from V and 1 from J, leaving 10 bases between them. The CDR3 loop spans 13 amino acids. Germline V lookup: CDR1 MNHNS, CDR2 SASEGT.